This section outlines one T cell receptor (beta chain) sequence together with its context. As yet, its antigen is unknown. Generated by immunoSEQ multiplex PCR, the TCRdb table keeps only in-frame clones and is missing some. The top ten hold nearly 1.5% of the sample, which has hundreds of thousands of clones, 70% to 90% seen once. This record comes from a study of Ad26.COV2.S vaccination and SARS-CoV-2 variants. General study results and limits: Spike-specific TCR breadth was greater after Ad26.COV2.S than placebo. The analyses of TCR breadth and depth may have understated the size of total T cell responses. Non-spike TCR breadth was similar in vaccine and placebo recipients.

Germline values: CDR1 MNHEY, CDR2 SVGEGT. This CDR3 is built from 18 residues. V lost 2 bases, J lost 2 bases, and 12 bases stayed unmatched. Treatment in this sample: 15 to 20 received Ad26.COV2.S at low or high dose, single or two shots; a few received placebo; per-sample allocation not given. The study sampled participants on day 63 after the first vaccine or placebo injection. What was given as vaccine was an Ad26 vector encoding Wuhan-strain SARS-CoV-2 spike. The chain combines TRBV6-2 or TRBV6-3 with TRBJ2-7; 10 bases line up with TRBD1. The TCR sequence derives from a person between 18 and 65 years old who received the Ad26.COV2.S COVID-19 vaccine or a placebo. The sample in question was peripheral blood, obtained in a trial of Ad26.COV2.S vaccine versus placebo. The CDR3 sequence is CASSYQAGQGSIPYEQYF. In DNA, the CDR3 is TGTGCCAGCAGTTACCAGGCGGGACAGGGGAGTATTCCCTACGAGCAGTACTTC.